This TCR beta chain was sequenced for a study of shared clonotypes between healthy human individuals. Study results and limitations: Blood was the only sampled material, and tissue repertoires likely differ.

Sequencing was performed with immunoSEQ multiplex PCR; in TCRdb, only in-frame clones are kept and a portion is missing. The sample records about 680,000 clones, about 90% being singletons. Positive CCR7 selection of CD45RO-negative cells yielded the naive CD8 cells, and terminally differentiated effector memory CD45RA+ cells were excluded. To note about this clone: Its antigen is unidentified. This sample includes further DNA sequences coding for the same CDR3.

This clonotype was obtained from a man in his thirties or forties in good health. Sequencing was performed on naive CD8+ T cells sorted from blood.

DNA of the CDR3: TGTGCCAGCAGTTTGGGCATGACCTACAATGAGCAGTTCTTC. Protein product: CASSLGMTYNEQFF. This chain connects TRBV27 to TRBJ2-1; D unclear. Trimming cost V 3 bases and J 2 bases, with 8 bases left between them. CDR1 MNHEY and CDR2 SMNVEV come from the germline V gene (reference sequence). The CDR3 consists of 14 residues.